These 25 T cell receptor beta chains share one sample of origin, sequenced in a study of response to subunit inactivated influenza vaccine. TCRdb re-derived calls from the RT-PCR reads in MiXCR, one entry per CDR3 protein. This repertoire shows about 570,000 distinct CDR3 sequences, 10% to 12% found once; its top ten account for 8% to 13%. These same data were also listed under a study on T cells expressing NK-cell markers. From that report: UMI-tagged 5'RACE template switching yielded the TCR beta cDNA.

Here the sequenced sample was PBMCs from blood, taken on the day of vaccination. Receptors were obtained from a man in his fifties or sixties who received an inactivated influenza vaccine.

This clonotype was picked up a small number of times. This rearrangement joins TRBV10-3 to TRBJ1-1; 7 positions agree with TRBD1. This CDR3 is built from 15 residues. After removal of 6 bases from V and 11 bases from J, the junction contained 18 bases not matched to a gene. Germline V gives CDR1 ENHRY, CDR2 SYGVKD. The CDR3 nucleotides are TGTGCCATCAGCGACCGGATTCGGACAGGTTTTACGGCTTTCTTT. Amino acids: CAISDRIRTGFTAFF.

V is TRBV3-1 and J is TRBJ2-5, with 11 nucleotides matching TRBD2. The CDR3 length is 15 residues. Germline V lookup: CDR1 LGHDT, CDR2 YNNKEL (reference sequence). V shed 5 bases, J shed 2 bases, and the junction held 4 bases outside the gene matches. This chain's CDR3 is CASSLLAGEQETQYF. The CDR3 DNA reads as TGTGCCAGCAGCTTACTAGCGGGGGAGCAAGAGACCCAGTACTTC.

This chain connects TRBV6-2 or TRBV6-3 to TRBJ2-2; 8 positions agree with TRBD1. J was trimmed by 2 bases and V by 7 bases; bases with no gene match: 0. The CDR3 totals 13 residues. Germline V gene sequence: CDR1 MNHEY, CDR2 SVGEGT. The DNA of the CDR3 is TGTGCCAGCACAGGGGGCAACACCGGGGAGCTGTTTTTT. Its protein product is CASTGGNTGELFF.

Many counts were recorded for this clonotype. The gene calls are TRBV7-9 and TRBJ2-2, with 10 bases matching TRBD1. From germline, CDR1 is SEHNR and CDR2 FQNEAQ (reference sequence). V was pared by 5 bases and J by 7 bases, with 10 bases of the junction left unmatched. The CDR3 is 16 residues long. CDR3 sequence reads: CASSATDRGRSGELFF. The DNA for the CDR3 is TGTGCCAGCAGCGCCACCGACAGGGGGCGTAGCGGGGAGCTGTTTTTT.

The V and J genes are TRBV20-1 and TRBJ2-6; TRBD1 aligns across 7 bases. Germline-derived CDR1 and CDR2 are DFQATT and SNEGSKA (reference sequence). The trim removed 3 bases at V and 0 bases at J, leaving 8 bases unmatched. The CDR3 is 17 amino acids. The CDR3 here is CSARGRQGTSGANVLTF. CDR3 in DNA: TGCAGTGCTAGGGGCCGACAGGGTACCTCTGGGGCCAACGTCCTGACTTTC.

This clonotype was picked up a small number of times. This chain connects TRBV7-2 to TRBJ2-3; TRBD1 matches 8 bases. The CDR3 extends over 16 amino acids. The ends lost 5 bases at V and 0 bases at J; junction bases unmatched: 7. CDR1 and CDR2 (germline): SGHTA, FQGNSA. CDR3: CASSLQGAPSTDTQYF. The CDR3 DNA sequence: TGTGCCAGCAGCCTGCAGGGGGCCCCTAGCACAGATACGCAGTATTTT.

About this clonotype itself: At one of its ends the junction is not consistent with the germline gene, which may arise from a read error. The V call is TRBV4-3, the J call TRBJ2-1, with a tentative D call TRBD1 (5 bases). Germline V gene lookup returns CDR1 LGHNA and CDR2 YSLEER. The CDR3 consists of 12 residues. CDR3 region: CASSQDGARVVF. CDR3 DNA: TGCGCCAGCAGCCAAGATGGGGCCCGAGTGGTCTTC.

Only a few counts were recorded for this clonotype. The chain is built from TRBV7-9 and TRBJ2-1; D is possibly TRBD2 (6 bases). This CDR3 region has 16 residues. Trimming removed 5 bases from V and 5 bases from J, with 19 bases in between. Germline-derived CDR1 and CDR2 are SEHNR and FQNEAQ (reference sequence). The CDR3 sequence: CASSLSMGGADNEQFF. The CDR3 DNA reads as TGTGCCAGCAGCCTTAGTATGGGAGGCGCGGACAATGAGCAGTTCTTC.

This clonotype was picked up a small number of times. The chain joins TRBV20-1 to TRBJ1-2, with D perhaps matching TRBD1 (6 bases). The CDR3 spans 13 residues. V shed 6 bases and J shed 8 bases, with 19 bases lying between them. The germline V gene has CDR1 DFQATT and CDR2 SNEGSKA (reference sequence). CDR3 protein: CSARYGGAKGYTF. For the CDR3, the DNA is TGCAGTGCCCGTTACGGGGGGGCGAAAGGCTACACCTTC.

In its sample, this clonotype was seen a few times. The chain has TRBV2 and TRBJ2-6; D gene uncertain. The CDR3 is 15 residues long. The V gene lost 2 bases and the J gene lost 3 bases, with 8 bases spanning the gap. The germline V gene encodes CDR1 SNHLY and CDR2 FYNNEI. This CDR3 is CASSEMGFGANVLTF. As DNA, the CDR3 is TGTGCCAGCAGTGAAATGGGGTTTGGGGCCAACGTCCTGACTTTC.

V and J are TRBV6-2 or TRBV6-3 and TRBJ2-1; 15 bases map to TRBD2. V lost 0 bases to trimming and J lost 7 bases; unmatched junction nucleotides: 19. The germline V gene has CDR1 MNHEY and CDR2 SVGEGT. The CDR3 is made up of 22 amino acids. The CDR3 nucleotides are TGTGCCAGCAGTTACTCGACCAGCTTAGGACTAGCGGGAGGGCCAACGAAGAATGAGCAGTTCTTC. The encoded protein is CASSYSTSLGLAGGPTKNEQFF.

The chain joins TRBV7-2 to TRBJ1-4; D gene unclear. Trimming shortened V by 2 bases and J by 5 bases, and 12 bases separated the two germline ends. The germline V gene encodes CDR1 SGHTA and CDR2 FQGNSA. This CDR3 has 15 residues. The CDR3 DNA reads TGTGCCAGCAGCTTATCGGAGCAACTAAATGAAAAACTGTTTTTT. The encoded protein is CASSLSEQLNEKLFF.

Comment on this clonotype: A read error may be the cause here, since a much bigger clone is one base away. This likely comes from a read error, as the CDR3 has no conserved phenylalanine or tryptophan at its end. The chain carries TRBV20-1 and TRBJ1-2, with 11 bases fitting TRBD1. The CDR3 consists of 15 residues. Unmatched junction bases numbered 6, after V lost 2 bases and J lost 4 bases. Germline values: CDR1 DFQATT, CDR2 SNEGSKA (reference sequence). The CDR3 reads CSARPGQGAAYGYTS. The CDR3 nucleotides are TGCAGTGCTAGACCTGGACAGGGGGCTGCCTATGGCTACACCTCC.

The chain is built from TRBV18 and TRBJ2-7; a possible D gene is TRBD1 (6 bases). V lost 4 bases and J lost 6, with 13 bases in between. CDR3 length: 13 residues. CDR1 KGHSH and CDR2 LQKENI come from the germline V gene. CDR3 nucleotides: TGTGCCAGCTCACTCCGACAGGAAATCGAGCAGTACTTC. It codes for CASSLRQEIEQYF. The whole variable domain, filled in from reference TRBV18 and TRBJ2-7, reads NAGVMQNPRHLVRRRGQEARLRCSPMKGHSHVYWYRQLPEEGLKFMVYLQKENIIDESGMPKERFSAEFPKEGPSILRIQQVVRGDSAAYFCASSLRQEIEQYFGPGTRLTVT.

This clonotype was counted only a few times. The chain uses TRBV7-2 and TRBJ1-1; perhaps TRBD1 as D (5 bases). V shed 8 bases and J shed 1 base, with 8 bases lying between them. The CDR3 has 12 amino acids. The germline V gene encodes CDR1 SGHTA and CDR2 FQGNSA. The CDR3 DNA reads as TGTGCCAGCTTTACAGGGAACACTGAAGCTTTCTTT. Amino acids: CASFTGNTEAFF.

This chain links TRBV29-1 with TRBJ2-3; no definite D call. V dropped 1 base and J dropped 2 bases, with 7 bases sitting between them. This CDR3 is 13 amino acids long. Germline V gene lookup returns CDR1 SQVTM and CDR2 ANQGSEA. CDR3 sequence reads: CSVEAGYTDTQYF. DNA for the CDR3: TGCAGCGTTGAAGCCGGGTACACAGATACGCAGTATTTT.

This clonotype has a handful of counts. V is TRBV7-2 and J is TRBJ1-1; D remains ambiguous. Germline V gene data show CDR1 as SGHTA and CDR2 as FQGNSA. This CDR3 is built from 12 residues. Trimming took 1 base from V and 6 from J, leaving 6 bases between them. This CDR3 is CASSLEVAEAFF. The CDR3 DNA is TGTGCCAGCAGCTTAGAGGTGGCTGAAGCTTTCTTT.

This clonotype was seen only a few times. This chain links TRBV7-2 with TRBJ2-5, with 11 bases identical to TRBD2. The trim removed 4 bases at V and 6 bases at J, leaving 13 bases unmatched. This CDR3 comprises 17 residues. The germline V gene has CDR1 SGHTA and CDR2 FQGNSA. CDR3 nucleotides: TGTGCCAGCAGCTCTCAATATAGCGGGGGGGGCCAGCAGACCCAGTACTTC. It encodes CASSSQYSGGGQQTQYF.

In its sample, this clonotype was seen a few times. The gene calls are TRBV5-1 and TRBJ1-1, with TRBD1 as a possible D gene (6 bases). The CDR3 consists of 16 residues. The V gene's germline CDR1 is SGHRS and CDR2 YFSETQ. The V gene lost 3 bases and the J gene lost 5 bases, with 20 bases spanning the gap. CDR3 in DNA: TGCGCCAGCAGCTGGTACTATGACAGGTCGATGACTGAAGCTTTCTTT. The encoded protein is CASSWYYDRSMTEAFF.

The V call is TRBV12-3 or TRBV12-4, the J call TRBJ2-5, with D unresolved. The CDR3 consists of 16 residues. V shed 6 bases and J shed 5 bases, with 22 bases lying between them. The CDR3 here is CASSPLDSRQAETQYF. CDR3 nucleotide sequence: TGTGCCAGCAGCCCCCTTGACTCCAGGCAAGCGGAGACCCAGTACTTC.

The genes are TRBV29-1 and TRBJ2-1; TRBD2 agrees at 11 bases. This CDR3 spans 13 amino acids. V lost 6 bases and J lost 6; bases outside the gene matches: 4. Germline V gene sequence: CDR1 SQVTM, CDR2 ANQGSEA. CDR3 amino acids: CSVVAGGPNEQFF. In DNA form, the CDR3 reads TGCAGCGTCGTAGCGGGGGGGCCCAATGAGCAGTTCTTC.

This clonotype has at least ten counts. The genes are TRBV6-5 and TRBJ2-3; 12 nucleotides line up with TRBD2. V was pared by 0 bases and J by 6 bases, with 4 bases of the junction left unmatched. CDR3 size: 16 residues. The V gene's germline CDR1 is MNHEY and CDR2 SVGAGI. This CDR3 reads CASSYSSSGGADTQYF. CDR3 coding DNA: TGTGCCAGCAGTTACTCTTCTAGCGGGGGGGCCGATACGCAGTATTTT.

The chain combines TRBV5-5 with TRBJ1-1; TRBD1 agrees at 7 bases. Trimming removed 3 bases from V and 10 bases from J; junction bases left unmatched: 12. The CDR3 totals 14 residues. Germline V gives CDR1 SGHKS, CDR2 YYEKEE (reference sequence). The CDR3 loop is CASSSGQGVLRAFF. In nucleotides, the CDR3 is TGTGCCAGCAGCTCCGGGCAGGGGGTTCTTCGAGCTTTCTTT.

There are a few counts of this clonotype. The chain employs TRBV12-3 or TRBV12-4 and TRBJ1-5, with 7 bases lining up with TRBD1. V dropped 3 bases and J dropped 4; count of bases not matched to a gene: 3. This CDR3 is 14 amino acids long. Here the CDR3 DNA reads TGTGCCAGCAGTTTTCGGGACAGAAATCAGCCCCAGCATTTT. As protein: CASSFRDRNQPQHF.

V is TRBV7-2 and J is TRBJ1-4; no clear D gene. Germline V gene lookup returns CDR1 SGHTA and CDR2 FQGNSA. V was pared by 4 bases and J by 12 bases, with 15 bases between. The CDR3 is 13 residues long. The CDR3 DNA reads as TGTGCCAGCAGCTCAGCCCTCGGTCGGGAACTGTTTTTT. This sequence encodes CASSSALGRELFF.